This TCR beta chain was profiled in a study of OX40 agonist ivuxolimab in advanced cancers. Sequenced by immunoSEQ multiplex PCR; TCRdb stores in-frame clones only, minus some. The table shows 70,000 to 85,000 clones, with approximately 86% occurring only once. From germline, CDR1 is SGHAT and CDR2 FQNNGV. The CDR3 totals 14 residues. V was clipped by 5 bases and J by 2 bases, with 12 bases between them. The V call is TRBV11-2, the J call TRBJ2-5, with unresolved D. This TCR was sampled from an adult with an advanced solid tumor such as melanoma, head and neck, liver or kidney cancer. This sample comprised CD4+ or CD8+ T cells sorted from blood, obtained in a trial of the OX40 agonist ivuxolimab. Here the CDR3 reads CASSTDQLQETQYF. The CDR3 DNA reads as TGTGCCAGCAGCACAGACCAACTTCAAGAGACCCAGTACTTC.